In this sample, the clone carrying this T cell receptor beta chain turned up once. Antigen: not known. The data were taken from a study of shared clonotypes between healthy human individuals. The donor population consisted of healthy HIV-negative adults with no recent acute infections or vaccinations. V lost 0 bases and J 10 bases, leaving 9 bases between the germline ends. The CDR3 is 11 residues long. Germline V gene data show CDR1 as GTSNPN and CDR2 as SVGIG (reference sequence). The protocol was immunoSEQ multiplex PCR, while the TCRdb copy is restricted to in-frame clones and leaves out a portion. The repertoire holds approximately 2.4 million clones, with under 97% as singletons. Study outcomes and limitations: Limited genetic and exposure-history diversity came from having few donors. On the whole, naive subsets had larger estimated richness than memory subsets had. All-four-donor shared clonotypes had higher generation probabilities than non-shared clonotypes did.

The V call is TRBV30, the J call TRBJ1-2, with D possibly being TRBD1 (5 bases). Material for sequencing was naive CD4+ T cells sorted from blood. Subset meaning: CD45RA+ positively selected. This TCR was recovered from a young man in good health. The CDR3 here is CAWSVGLIYTF. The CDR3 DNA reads TGTGCCTGGAGTGTGGGACTTATCTACACCTTC.